A selection of T cell receptor beta chains follows, all from one sample in a study of radiation and T cells in renal cell carcinoma. Repertoires were generated with immunoSEQ multiplex PCR, while TCRdb's copy carries only in-frame clones and drops some. The profile covers about 49,000 clones, with roughly 80% appearing a single time and around 28% taken by the ten largest. This specimen was blood, taken from a patient whose treatment included radiotherapy and nephrectomy. These receptors all stem from a woman between 70 and 85 years old with renal cell carcinoma. Each CDR3 is given with its conserved first and last residue. Fields, in order: V gene, D gene, clone size, J gene, CDR3 protein, CDR3 DNA. A D gene is named only where the DNA matches it firmly. Only part of the rows carry a size: once, few, many, or a class if the clone is expanded.

V: TRBV5-5
D: NA
size: once
J: TRBJ1-2
CDR3: CASSSGFGGASGGYTF
DNA: TGTGCCAGCAGCTCAGGATTTGGGGGCGCAAGCGGTGGCTACACCTTC

V: TRBV6-5
D: NA
size: few
J: TRBJ1-2
CDR3: CASSYSSGASGYTF
DNA: TGTGCCAGCAGTTACTCGAGCGGGGCCTCCGGCTACACCTTC

V: TRBV5-4
D: TRBD1
size: NA
J: TRBJ1-2
CDR3: CASSLPTGRAREGYTF
DNA: TGTGCCAGCAGCCTACCGACAGGGAGGGCCCGGGAGGGCTACACCTTC

V: TRBV7-9
D: TRBD1
size: once
J: TRBJ1-2
CDR3: CASSLNNRGDGYTF
DNA: TGTGCCAGCAGCTTGAATAACAGGGGGGATGGCTACACCTTC

V: TRBV18
D: NA
size: NA
J: TRBJ1-2
CDR3: CASSPGRGPEGYTF
DNA: TGTGCCAGCTCACCAGGCAGGGGTCCGGAGGGCTACACCTTC

V: TRBV7-9
D: TRBD2
size: NA
J: TRBJ2-1
CDR3: CASSSAGLAGTDEQFF
DNA: TGTGCCAGCAGCTCAGCGGGACTAGCGGGCACGGATGAGCAGTTCTTC

V: TRBV5-4
D: NA
size: once
J: TRBJ2-3
CDR3: CASSLDGGSTDTQYF
DNA: TGTGCCAGCAGCTTGGATGGCGGCAGCACAGATACGCAGTATTTT

V: TRBV4-2
D: TRBD2
size: NA
J: TRBJ2-5
CDR3: CASSPNVLAGIQETQYF
DNA: TGTGCCAGCAGCCCCAATGTCCTAGCGGGGATCCAAGAGACCCAGTACTTC

V: TRBV7-8
D: NA
size: NA
J: TRBJ1-2
CDR3: CASSLAPDIPGGYTF
DNA: TGTGCCAGCAGCTTAGCGCCTGACATACCCGGTGGCTACACCTTC

V: TRBV7-9
D: NA
size: NA
J: TRBJ2-7
CDR3: CASSLGGRGSYEQYF
DNA: TGTGCCAGCAGCTTAGGTGGCAGGGGCTCCTACGAGCAGTACTTC

V: TRBV4-2
D: NA
size: NA
J: TRBJ1-2
CDR3: CASSDTLDASYGYTF
DNA: TGTGCCAGCAGCGATACCCTCGACGCTAGCTATGGCTACACCTTC

V: TRBV27
D: NA
size: NA
J: TRBJ2-7
CDR3: CATLRGKTSYEQYF
DNA: TGTGCCACTCTGAGAGGGAAAACCTCCTACGAGCAGTACTTC

V: TRBV29-1
D: NA
size: few
J: TRBJ2-7
CDR3: CSVVPRASSYEQYF
DNA: TGCAGCGTTGTTCCGAGGGCTAGCTCCTACGAGCAGTACTTC

V: TRBV27
D: TRBD2
size: NA
J: TRBJ2-1
CDR3: CASSLAGADNEQFF
DNA: TGTGCCAGCAGTCTAGCGGGGGCCGACAATGAGCAGTTCTTC

V: TRBV2
D: NA
size: NA
J: TRBJ2-5
CDR3: CASRENTGSGETQYF
DNA: TGTGCCAGCAGGGAAAATACAGGGTCAGGCGAGACCCAGTACTTC

V: TRBV19
D: NA
size: once
J: TRBJ1-5
CDR3: CASSIGGSPQHF
DNA: TGTGCCAGTAGTATCGGAGGGTCACCCCAGCATTTT

V: TRBV7-2
D: TRBD1
size: NA
J: TRBJ1-2
CDR3: CAIPDLASGQGSEGYTF
DNA: TGTGCCATCCCCGACTTAGCTTCGGGACAGGGGTCGGAAGGCTACACCTTC